Sequencing of this T cell receptor beta chain was carried out in a study of blood T cell repertoires in COVID-19. About the research overall: Researchers got acute and convalescent COVID-19 samples from the United States, Italy and Spain. T cells, B-cell-depleted T cells, or PBMCs provided the cDNA or gDNA that served as material.

The CDR3 spans 12 residues. The V end lost 9 bases, the J end lost 5 bases, and 11 bases lay between the germline ends. Germline V lookup: CDR1 LNHDA, CDR2 SQIVND (reference sequence). Methods used by the authors: Using reference gene primer amplification, nucleated cell counts were estimated. Profiled with immunoSEQ multiplex PCR; TCRdb holds only in-frame clones, not every one. V, J and clone size are taken as reported in that table, and D and trimming were inferred from the DNA itself. This sample yields about 250,000 clones, of which about 89% are seen a single time; about 1.6% belongs to the top ten.

Sequences were obtained from peripheral blood. The chain is built from TRBV19 and TRBJ1-5; D uncertain. The source of this sequence is a woman aged 55-69 years who had recovered from COVID-19. For the CDR3, the DNA is TGTGCCAGCAGGAAGTTCGATCAGCCCCAGCATTTT. Translating gives CASRKFDQPQHF.